One sample yielded the 17 T cell receptor beta chains listed below, sequenced in a study of blood T cells in healthy people across ages. Sample-barcoded 5' priming and a J-beta primer mix drove a second PCR of roughly 6 to 12 cycles. TCRdb ran MiXCR on the 5' RACE reads and lists one entry per CDR3 protein. The table has some 690,000 distinct CDR3 sequences, 22% seen once; the top ten hold around 22%. What was sequenced was blood. Every receptor here comes from a man in his sixties or seventies in good health.

The chain carries TRBV18 and TRBJ2-5; D not resolved. With 3 bases removed from V and 3 bases from J, the gap between germline ends came to 14 bases. Germline CDR1 KGHSH, CDR2 LQKENI. The CDR3 has 15 residues. The CDR3 protein is CASSPPSAAKETQYF. CDR3 nucleotides: TGTGCCAGCTCACCCCCGTCGGCTGCAAAAGAGACCCAGTACTTC.

The chain uses TRBV5-1 and TRBJ2-3; 9 bases fit TRBD2. Germline V gives CDR1 SGHRS, CDR2 YFSETQ. V was pared by 0 bases and J by 5 bases, with 4 bases of the junction left unmatched. The CDR3 sequence is 15 residues long. CDR3 nucleotides: TGCGCCAGCAGCTTGGAGCGGGGGGCCGGAGATACGCAGTATTTT. Protein product: CASSLERGAGDTQYF. Complete variable domain (other parts from reference TRBV5-1 and TRBJ2-3): KAGVTQTPRYLIKTRGQQVTLSCSPISGHRSVSWYQQTPGQGLQFLFEYFSETQRNKGNFPGRFSGRQFSNSRSEMNVSTLELGDSALYLCASSLERGAGDTQYFGPGTRLTVL.

The chain recombines TRBV2 with TRBJ1-5, with D perhaps TRBD1 (5 bases). This CDR3 has 16 amino acids. The V end was cut by 4 bases, the J end by 1 base, with 14 bases between. CDR1 is SNHLY and CDR2 is FYNNEI in the germline V gene. Here the CDR3 reads CASSVKSRGSNQPQHF. The DNA of the CDR3 is TGTGCCAGCAGTGTTAAGTCGAGGGGCAGCAATCAGCCCCAGCATTTT.

This clonotype has just a few counts. This chain uses TRBV10-2 with TRBJ2-1; weak D call: TRBD2 (6 bases). Germline V gene lookup returns CDR1 WSHSY and CDR2 SAAADI. The CDR3 extends over 17 amino acids. The V and J ends lost 4 bases and 0 bases respectively, with 16 bases between them. Written as DNA, the CDR3 is TGCGCCAGCAGTGCTGAGACGGCGGGACTCTCCTACAATGAGCAGTTCTTC. Translated: CASSAETAGLSYNEQFF.

Only a few counts were recorded for this clonotype. This CDR3 is CASRQGGGISTDTQYF. In DNA, the CDR3 is TGTGCCAGCAGGCAGGGGGGTGGAATAAGCACAGATACGCAGTATTTT. V usage is TRBV12-3 or TRBV12-4 and J usage is TRBJ2-3, with D tentatively TRBD1 (7 bases). The V end was cut by 6 bases, the J end by 0 bases, with 16 bases between. The CDR3 loop spans 16 amino acids.

This clonotype was seen only a few times. This chain joins TRBV5-1 and TRBJ2-1; D unclear. V was trimmed by 0 bases and J by 5 bases, leaving 9 bases between them. Germline assignment: CDR1 SGHRS and CDR2 YFSETQ. The CDR3 sequence is 14 residues long. The CDR3 region is CASSLGASNNEQFF. For the CDR3, the DNA is TGCGCCAGCAGCTTGGGTGCCAGCAACAATGAGCAGTTCTTC.

V gene TRBV20-1 combines with J gene TRBJ1-2; D possibly corresponds to TRBD1 (5 bases). CDR1 DFQATT and CDR2 SNEGSKA come from the germline V gene (reference sequence). The CDR3 consists of 11 residues. CDR3 sequence: CRISGDYGYTF. CDR3 DNA: TGCAGGATTTCGGGGGACTATGGCTACACCTTC.

The rearrangement joins TRBV6-2 or TRBV6-3 to TRBJ2-7, with D possibly matching TRBD2 (6 bases). The germline V gene has CDR1 MNHEY and CDR2 SVGEGT. The CDR3 is 15 amino acids. V lost 8 bases and J lost 3, with 20 bases in between. The CDR3 DNA sequence: TGTGCCAGCTCAGCCCAACCGGGACTGGACTACGAGCAGTACTTC. Amino acid sequence: CASSAQPGLDYEQYF.

This clonotype has a count of ten or more. This chain connects TRBV9 to TRBJ1-4; the match to TRBD1 covers 8 bases. V lost 2 bases, J lost 4 bases, and 1 base stayed unmatched. CDR1 and CDR2 (germline): SGDLS, YYNGEE. CDR3 size: 14 residues. The CDR3 is CASSVGTGNEKLFF. The CDR3, as DNA: TGTGCCAGCAGCGTCGGGACAGGTAATGAAAAACTGTTTTTT.

This chain joins TRBV7-2 and TRBJ2-5; D is possibly TRBD2 (5 bases). Trimming removed 1 base at V and 5 bases at J, with 14 bases between. The CDR3 loop spans 15 amino acids. The germline CDR1 and CDR2 sequences are SGHTA and FQGNSA. The CDR3 is CASSLGEKQWETQYF. The CDR3 DNA follows: TGTGCCAGCAGCTTAGGGGAGAAGCAGTGGGAGACCCAGTACTTC.

This clonotype was counted between two and nine times. The chain joins TRBV12-5 to TRBJ1-2, with TRBD1 identical over 7 bases. The V gene end was trimmed by 5 bases and the J gene end by 2 bases; junction bases not matched to a gene: 5. The CDR3 runs 14 residues. Germline V lookup: CDR1 LGHNT, CDR2 FRNRAP. CDR3 sequence reads: CASGNPTGNYGYTF. CDR3 sequence (DNA): TGTGCTAGTGGTAACCCGACAGGGAACTATGGCTACACCTTC.

This clonotype was seen a few times. This rearrangement joins TRBV30 to TRBJ1-4; D is ambiguous. The length of the CDR3 is 13 residues. The germline gives CDR1 GTSNPN, CDR2 SVGIG (reference sequence). Trimming left V 2 bases short and J 2 bases short, with 6 bases between. The CDR3 sequence: CAWSLNTNEKLFF. The CDR3 nucleotides are TGTGCCTGGAGTCTTAATACTAATGAAAAACTGTTTTTT. The whole variable domain, filled in from reference TRBV30 and TRBJ1-4, reads SQTIHQWPATLVQPVGSPLSLECTVEGTSNPNLYWYRQAAGRGLQLLFYSVGIGQISSEVPQNLSASRPQDRQFILSSKKLLLSDSGFYLCAWSLNTNEKLFFGSGTQLSVL.

This clonotype has a handful of counts. V is TRBV7-2 and J is TRBJ2-3; D is uncertain. The CDR3 extends over 11 amino acids. The germline V and J ends were trimmed by 6 bases and 4 bases, with 5 bases remaining between them. Germline V gives CDR1 SGHTA, CDR2 FQGNSA. The CDR3 bases are TGTGCCAGCAGAATAGCAGATACGCAGTATTTT. Amino acids: CASRIADTQYF.

CDR3 coding DNA: TGTGCCAGCACCCTTAGGACGGCGATATTTTTGAACACTGAAGCTTTCTTT. Amino acids: CASTLRTAIFLNTEAFF. This rearrangement joins TRBV28 to TRBJ1-1; no clear D. The V gene's germline CDR1 is MDHEN and CDR2 SYDVKM. The CDR3 is 17 residues long. The V end lost 7 bases, the J end lost 0 bases, and 21 bases lay between the germline ends. Based on the CDR3 plus reference TRBV28 and TRBJ1-1, the full variable domain is DVKVTQSSRYLVKRTGEKVFLECVQDMDHENMFWYRQDPGLGLRLIYFSYDVKMKEKGDIPEGYSVSREKKERFSLILESASTNQTSMYLCASTLRTAIFLNTEAFFGQGTRLTVV.

In this sample, this clonotype turned up a few times. The chain employs TRBV4-1 and TRBJ2-1; 7 bases are a match to TRBD1. From germline, CDR1 is MGHRA and CDR2 YSYEKL. The CDR3 consists of 16 residues. V trimming: 0 bases; J trimming: 4 bases; junction bases outside the gene matches: 6. The CDR3 loop reads CASSQDPGQSYNEQFF. CDR3 coding DNA: TGCGCCAGCAGCCAAGATCCGGGACAGAGTTACAATGAGCAGTTCTTC.

The chain combines TRBV5-1 with TRBJ1-2, with TRBD1 as a possible D gene (6 bases). This CDR3 spans 14 amino acids. Germline V lookup: CDR1 SGHRS, CDR2 YFSETQ. The V and J ends lost 0 bases and 4 bases respectively, with 10 bases between them. The CDR3 DNA is TGCGCCAGCAGCTTGGAACAGGGCGGCTATGGCTACACCTTC. The encoded protein is CASSLEQGGYGYTF.

In its sample, this clonotype was seen a few times. This rearrangement joins TRBV3-1 to TRBJ2-3; D may be TRBD2 (6 bases). Germline CDR1 LGHDT, CDR2 YNNKEL (reference sequence). Trimming removed 6 bases at V and 3 bases at J, with 19 bases between. The CDR3 contains 16 residues. CDR3 DNA sequence: TGTGCCAGCAGTTCCTCAGGACTAAGGACAACAGATACGCAGTATTTT. This translates into CASSSSGLRTTDTQYF.